This TCR beta chain derives from a study of cytomegalovirus exposure and HLA in healthy donors. Overall study results and limits: Researchers reportedly found TCR beta sequences accurately predicted most subjects' HLA-A and HLA-B alleles. Reports credit the classifier with highly specific, highly sensitive diagnosis of cytomegalovirus status. TCR beta V- and J-gene trimming was later associated with a missense DCLRE1C variant.

The CDR3 extends over 17 amino acids. CDR1 SGHVS and CDR2 FNYEAQ come from the germline V gene. After removal of 1 base from V and 7 bases from J, the junction contained 11 bases not matched to a gene. With 60 Vbeta and 13 Jbeta primers, the PCR was carried out. Source study methods: Later, an analysis found roughly 80 million unique TCR beta chains, and around 10 million of these were shared. Assay used: immunoSEQ multiplex PCR; TCRdb lists only in-frame clones, some missing. D and trimming come from the DNA, and the V and J calls and clone size come from that table. This table holds tens of thousands of clones, 70% to 85% found once. With respect to this clone: The antigen is unknown.

This sequence originates from a man between 60 and 75 years old in good health and CMV-seronegative. Sequenced sample: PBMCs. The rearrangement joins TRBV7-6 to TRBJ2-1; 9 nucleotides agree with TRBD2. The CDR3 is CASSLGPGREGRNEQFF. The CDR3 nucleotides are TGTGCCAGCAGCTTAGGCCCTGGGCGGGAGGGCCGAAATGAGCAGTTCTTC.